This T cell receptor beta chain was sequenced during a study of blood T cell repertoires in COVID-19 (dated by TCRdb to about 2020). In the study overall: Samples covering the acute and convalescent phases of COVID-19 were provided by collaborators in the United States, Italy and Spain. The prospective study material was composed of cDNA or gDNA derived from T cells, B-cell-depleted T cells, or PBMCs. Subjects who had been exposed to COVID-19, were actively infected with it, or had recovered from it provided the deeply sampled blood TCRbeta repertoires that made up the dataset. The repertoires were released in a freely available public database meant as a resource for research on the immune response to SARS-CoV-2. Samples came from the ongoing ImmuneRACE study (first 160 participants) plus 1,254 subjects from 6 global collaborators. Sample metadata almost always included a de-identified subject ID, COVID-19 status, age in years and sex. Where available, HLA class I and class II types were taken from metadata supplied by the sample provider and were not determined by assay-based typing.

A remark on this clone: The target of this receptor is not known. No quality values exist for individual bases; no much larger clone is one base distant.

Collaborating institutions collected whole blood in K2EDTA tubes following their own protocols. For TCRbeta analysis, collaborator samples were shipped as frozen whole blood, as isolated PBMCs, or as DNA extracted from either sample type. TCRbeta CDR3 regions were amplified from genomic DNA using the immunoSEQ Assay, a bias-controlled multiplex PCR. Per the authors' processing: The number of nucleated cells in each sample was estimated from the amplification of reference gene primers within the assay. To quantify the absolute abundance of each unique TCRbeta CDR3 rearrangement, sequence reads were collapsed and filtered. For each sample, productive Simpson clonality was calculated by taking the square root of Simpson's diversity index across productive rearrangements. The table was pulled from immuneACCESS by TCRdb, which kept in-frame rearrangements only. Such tables lose some clones; where checked, under half of the loss comes from unresolved V genes, and the rest has no known cause. That table is the source of V, J and clone size, and D and trimming were worked out from the DNA. Present in this sample are over 75,000 clones, about 79% of which were seen just once. The top ten constitute less than 20% of the sample.

What the work shows at the level of the full study, not this receptor alone: How much clinical and demographic metadata was included differed by source and by participant, and the metadata was provided uncurated.

The germline V gene gives CDR1 as SGHTA and CDR2 as FQGNSA. The CDR3 covers 15 residues, taking in both the cysteine and the phenylalanine. The sequence is cut down to CDR3 DNA, 45 bases in frame from base 1. Trimming removed 6 bases from V and 1 base from J, leaving 15 bases between the germline ends. Sequencing used peripheral blood. The chain was built from TRBV7-2 and TRBJ2-5, with TRBD2 perhaps the D gene, on 6 matching bases. The TCR originated in a human donor in a cohort sampled during active COVID-19. The sequenced DNA: TGTGCCAGCAGGCGGGACTTCCGCCCCCAAGAGACCCAGTACTTC. Its protein reads: CASRRDFRPQETQYF.